The clone carrying this T cell receptor (beta chain) was picked up a small number of times. V lost 4 bases and J 2 bases, leaving 15 bases between the germline ends. Looked up from germline, CDR1 is SGHNT and CDR2 is YYREEE (reference sequence). This CDR3 contains 15 residues. Uncontrolled infection, other autoimmune disease, pregnancy or lactation disqualified patients from enrolment. This sample was taken from a study of T cells in Graves' hyperthyroidism and ophthalmopathy. RNA transcripts yielded amplified TCR beta CDR3 regions. A set of HTBI primers served as the primers for a first-round RT-PCR of the TCR CDR3. TCRdb redid the calling of the multiplex PCR reads with MiXCR, one entry per CDR3 protein. Of about 660,000 distinct CDR3 sequences in the sample, just under 45% were seen once.

Sequencing was performed on peripheral blood or thyroid tissue (not recorded which). The chain recombines TRBV5-4 with TRBJ2-5, with a weak D call TRBD1 (5 bases). The TCR was taken from an adult man with Graves' disease, either hyperthyroidism or ophthalmopathy (not recorded which). The CDR3 coding sequence is TGTGCCAGCAGCGACCCCCCCCAGGGTCAAGAGACCCAGTACTTC. It codes for CASSDPPQGQETQYF.